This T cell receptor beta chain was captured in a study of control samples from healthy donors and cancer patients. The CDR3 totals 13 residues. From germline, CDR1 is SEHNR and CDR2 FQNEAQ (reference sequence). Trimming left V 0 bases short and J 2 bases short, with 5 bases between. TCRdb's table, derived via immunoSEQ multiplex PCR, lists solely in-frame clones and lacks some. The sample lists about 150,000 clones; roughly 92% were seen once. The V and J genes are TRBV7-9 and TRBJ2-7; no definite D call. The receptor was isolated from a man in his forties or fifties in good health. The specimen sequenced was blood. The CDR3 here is CASSLANTYEQYF. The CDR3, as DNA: TGTGCCAGCAGCTTAGCGAACACCTACGAGCAGTACTTC. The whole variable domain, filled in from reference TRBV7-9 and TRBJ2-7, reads DTGVSQNPRHKITKRGQNVTFRCDPISEHNRLYWYRQTLGQGPEFLTYFQNEAQLEKSRLLSDRFSAERPKGSFSTLEIQRTEQGDSAMYLCASSLANTYEQYFGPGTRLTVT.